A single sample is the source of the 18 T cell receptor beta chains below, sequenced in a study of response to subunit inactivated influenza vaccine. In TCRdb, the RT-PCR reads were re-called with MiXCR into one record per CDR3 protein. The sample contains more than 700,000 distinct CDR3 sequences, over 20% of which appear only once. The input for sequencing was PBMCs from blood, taken 5 days after vaccination. These receptors all come from a man aged 45-65 years who received an inactivated influenza vaccine.

In DNA form, the CDR3 reads TGTGCCATCAGAACCCGGGACTCCTACAATGAGCAGTTCTTC. This translates into CAIRTRDSYNEQFF. The chain couples TRBV10-3 to TRBJ2-1; D possibly corresponds to TRBD2 (5 bases). The germline gives CDR1 ENHRY, CDR2 SYGVKD. The length of the CDR3 is 14 residues. V lost 6 bases, J lost 0 bases, and 9 bases lay in between.

The CDR3 sequence: CASSLSGQGSYNEQFF. In DNA form, the CDR3 reads TGTGCCAGCAGCCTCAGTGGGCAGGGGTCCTACAATGAGCAGTTCTTC. The chain joins TRBV7-2 to TRBJ2-1; a weak D match, TRBD1 (6 bases). The germline V gene encodes CDR1 SGHTA and CDR2 FQGNSA. The CDR3 is 16 residues long. The V gene lost 5 bases and the J gene lost 1 base, with 15 bases spanning the gap.

This clonotype came up a few times. The rearrangement links TRBV11-2 to TRBJ1-6; D not certain. The CDR3 contains 15 residues. Trimming shortened V by 5 bases and J by 3 bases, and 11 bases separated the two germline ends. Germline CDR1 SGHAT, CDR2 FQNNGV. The CDR3 coding sequence is TGTGCCAGCAGCCTTGACGGTTACTATAATTCACCCCTCCACTTT. Translating gives CASSLDGYYNSPLHF.

V and J are TRBV20-1 and TRBJ1-4, with D hard to call. The CDR3 length is 12 residues. Germline V gene lookup returns CDR1 DFQATT and CDR2 SNEGSKA (reference sequence). V dropped 7 bases and J dropped 5 bases, with 11 bases sitting between them. The CDR3 sequence: CSGAQTNEKLFF. The CDR3 DNA reads TGCAGTGGGGCCCAGACCAATGAAAAACTGTTTTTT.

This clonotype was seen more than once but under ten times. The V call is TRBV10-3, the J call TRBJ2-3, with TRBD2 identical over 13 bases. J lost 2 bases, V lost 6 bases, and 20 bases had no gene match. CDR1 ENHRY and CDR2 SYGVKD come from the germline V gene. This CDR3 comprises 21 residues. CDR3 nucleotide sequence: TGTGCCATCAGGGACAGTCCTGGACTAGCGGGAGCTCTCCTCGCCACAGATACGCAGTATTTT. It yields the protein CAIRDSPGLAGALLATDTQYF.

With respect to this clonotype: At one end the junction does not follow the germline gene, possibly because of a read error. The chain employs TRBV5-1 and TRBJ2-7; possible D gene TRBD2, 5 bases. Looked up from germline, CDR1 is SGHRS and CDR2 is YFSETQ. The length of the CDR3 is 13 residues. The CDR3 coding sequence is TGCGCCACCAGCGTTGGGTCGGGATACGAGCAGTACTTC. Translation: CATSVGSGYEQYF. The whole variable domain, filled in from reference TRBV5-1 and TRBJ2-7, reads KAGVTQTPRYLIKTRGQQVTLSCSPISGHRSVSWYQQTPGQGLQFLFEYFSETQRNKGNFPGRFSGRQFSNSRSEMNVSTLELGDSALYLCATSVGSGYEQYFGPGTRLTVT.

CDR3 protein: CASSQDLGGPGGGFSDTQYF. CDR3 bases: TGCGCCAGCAGCCAAGACCTGGGTGGACCTGGCGGGGGGTTTTCGGATACGCAGTATTTT. The chain uses TRBV4-1 and TRBJ2-3, with 8 nucleotides matching TRBD2. CDR1 and CDR2 (germline): MGHRA, YSYEKL. V gave up 0 bases and J gave up 6 bases; unmatched junction bases: 20. This CDR3 has 20 amino acids.

This clonotype was found a few times. The CDR3 DNA follows: TGCAGTGCTAGAGATAGAGGGGGCTACGAGCAGTACTTC. As protein: CSARDRGGYEQYF. The chain has TRBV20-1 and TRBJ2-7; tentative D call: TRBD1 (6 bases). In germline, CDR1 is DFQATT, CDR2 SNEGSKA (reference sequence). The CDR3 spans 13 residues. V was clipped by 0 bases and J by 3 bases, with 9 bases between them.

The CDR3, as DNA: TGTGCCAGCAGTTCGACCTCCGGGACTGATACGCAGTATTTT. Its translation is CASSSTSGTDTQYF. The chain combines TRBV6-2 or TRBV6-3 with TRBJ2-3, with D tentatively TRBD2 (6 bases). V lost 4 bases, J lost 6 bases, and 14 bases lay in between. The CDR3 is 14 residues long. Per germline, CDR1 MNHEY and CDR2 SVGEGT.

This chain links TRBV28 with TRBJ1-2; no reliable D call. The V gene's germline CDR1 is MDHEN and CDR2 SYDVKM. This CDR3 comprises 13 residues. Trimming took off 4 bases at V and 1 base at J, with 7 bases between the two ends. CDR3 protein: CASSSSDNYGYTF. CDR3 coding DNA: TGTGCCAGCAGTTCCTCAGATAACTATGGCTACACCTTC.

This clonotype was picked up a small number of times. The CDR3 bases are TGCGCCAGCAGTGGAATTGACCCAAAGACAATAGATGAGCAGTTCTTC. Translation gives CASSGIDPKTIDEQFF. The rearrangement uses TRBV10-1 and TRBJ2-1; D is unclear. CDR3 length equals 16 residues. V lost 4 bases and J lost 8, with 21 bases in between. Germline V gene lookup returns CDR1 WNHNN and CDR2 SYGVQD (reference sequence).

This clonotype was observed a handful of times. This chain uses TRBV27 with TRBJ2-1; 9 positions match TRBD2. The CDR3 consists of 16 residues. Germline V gives CDR1 MNHEY, CDR2 SMNVEV (reference sequence). Trimming at V came to 1 base and at J to 8 bases, leaving 9 bases not matched to a gene. The CDR3 DNA follows: TGTGCCAGCAGTTTATTGGGCGGGGGGGCCAGCGATGAGCAGTTCTTC. Its translation is CASSLLGGGASDEQFF.

Concerning this clonotype: Germline is not matched at one junction end, which may reflect a read error. This chain links TRBV6-6 with TRBJ2-2; maybe TRBD2 (5 bases). CDR1 is MNHNY, CDR2 SVGAGI, per germline (reference sequence). This CDR3 region has 12 residues. As DNA, the CDR3 is TGTGCCAGCGGGAAGAACACCGGGGAGCTGCTTTTT. It codes for CASGKNTGELLF.

This clonotype was counted only a few times. The rearrangement joins TRBV20-1 to TRBJ1-5, with D uncertain. Germline V gene lookup returns CDR1 DFQATT and CDR2 SNEGSKA (reference sequence). CDR3 length equals 13 residues. The V gene lost 2 bases and the J gene lost 2 bases, with 7 bases spanning the gap. The CDR3 DNA reads as TGCAGTGCTAGATACTTGGGCAATCAGCCCCAGCATTTT. Its protein is CSARYLGNQPQHF.

The V call is TRBV12-3 or TRBV12-4, the J call TRBJ2-1, with D possibly being TRBD2 (6 bases). The CDR3 has 12 amino acids. V dropped 6 bases and J dropped 9 bases, with 12 bases sitting between them. CDR3 protein: CASRPSAGEQFF. For the CDR3, the DNA is TGTGCCAGCAGGCCTAGCGCGGGTGAGCAGTTCTTC.

The V and J genes are TRBV12-3 or TRBV12-4 and TRBJ2-1, with TRBD1 matching 10 bases. The CDR3 is 15 residues long. The V and J ends lost 7 bases and 4 bases, in that order; junction bases with no gene match: 7. The CDR3 coding sequence is TGTGCCAGCATCCAGGGGACAGGGGATTACAATGAGCAGTTCTTC. It codes for CASIQGTGDYNEQFF.

The rearrangement uses TRBV4-2 and TRBJ2-3; D is ambiguous. The CDR3 totals 13 residues. V shed 0 bases and J shed 6 bases, with 7 bases lying between them. CDR1 LGHNA and CDR2 YNFKEQ come from the germline V gene. CDR3 amino acids: CASSQDHRDTQYF. The CDR3 DNA sequence: TGTGCCAGCAGCCAAGACCATCGGGATACGCAGTATTTT.

The chain recombines TRBV7-9 with TRBJ1-4; a weak D match, TRBD1 (6 bases). The germline V gene has CDR1 SEHNR and CDR2 FQNEAQ (reference sequence). The length of the CDR3 is 16 residues. V lost 4 bases and J 3 bases, leaving 15 bases between the germline ends. CDR3 nucleotides: TGTGCCAGCAGCTCGGTGGTGCAGGGGCCTAATGAAAAACTGTTTTTT. It encodes CASSSVVQGPNEKLFF.